This TCR beta chain was profiled in a study of naive and memory T cell subsets. A UMI-containing oligonucleotide was joined by 3' ligation to the TCR cDNA template. Whole-blood samples were over 2 ml of peripheral blood from healthy adult volunteers. This clonotype was counted at least ten times. This CDR3 is built from 14 residues. V lost 6 bases to trimming and J lost 4 bases, with 15 bases between them. The SP2 primer and nested alpha and beta constant region primers amplified ligated cDNA in four rounds. TCRdb recomputed calls from the UMI-ligation and nested PCR reads with MiXCR, one row per CDR3 protein. The sample shows about 25,000 distinct CDR3 sequences, roughly 5.4% of them seen only once.

The sequence came from an adult in good health. The chain employs TRBV12-3 or TRBV12-4 and TRBJ1-1, with no clear D. The specimen sequenced was blood. CDR3 bases: TGTGCCAGCAGGAGACCACAAGGAGGCACTGAAGCTTTCTTT. Translating it yields CASRRPQGGTEAFF.